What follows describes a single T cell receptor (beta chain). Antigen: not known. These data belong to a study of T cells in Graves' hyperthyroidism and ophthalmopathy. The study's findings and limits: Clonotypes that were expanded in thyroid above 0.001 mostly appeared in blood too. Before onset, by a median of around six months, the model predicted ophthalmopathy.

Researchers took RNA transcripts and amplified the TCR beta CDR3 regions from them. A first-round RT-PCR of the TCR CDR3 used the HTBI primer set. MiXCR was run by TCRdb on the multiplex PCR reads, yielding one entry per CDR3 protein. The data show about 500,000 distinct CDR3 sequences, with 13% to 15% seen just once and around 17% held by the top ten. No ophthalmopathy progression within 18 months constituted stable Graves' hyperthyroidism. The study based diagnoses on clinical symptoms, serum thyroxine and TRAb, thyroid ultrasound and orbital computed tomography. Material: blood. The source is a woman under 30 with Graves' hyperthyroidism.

Here the CDR3 reads CASSSLAGELFF. The DNA for the CDR3 is TGCGCCAGCAGTTCTCTTGCCGGGGAGCTGTTTTTT. The rearrangement links TRBV10-2 to TRBJ2-2; D unclear. This CDR3 comprises 12 residues. V was cut by 5 bases and J by 6 bases, with 7 bases left in between. Looked up from germline, CDR1 is WSHSY and CDR2 is SAAADI.